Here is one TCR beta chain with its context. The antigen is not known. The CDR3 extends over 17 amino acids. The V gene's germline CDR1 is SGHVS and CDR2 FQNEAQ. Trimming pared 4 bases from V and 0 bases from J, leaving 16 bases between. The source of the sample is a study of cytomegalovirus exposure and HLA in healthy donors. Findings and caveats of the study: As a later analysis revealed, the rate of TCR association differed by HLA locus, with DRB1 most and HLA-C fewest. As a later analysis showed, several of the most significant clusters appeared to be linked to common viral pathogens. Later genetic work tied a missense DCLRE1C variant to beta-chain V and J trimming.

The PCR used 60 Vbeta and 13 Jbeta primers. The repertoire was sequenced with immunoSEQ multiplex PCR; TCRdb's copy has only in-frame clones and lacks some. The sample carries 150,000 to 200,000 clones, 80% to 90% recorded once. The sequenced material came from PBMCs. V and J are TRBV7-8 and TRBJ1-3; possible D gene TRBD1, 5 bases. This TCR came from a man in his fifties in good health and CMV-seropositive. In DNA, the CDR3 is TGTGCCAGCAGCTGGGGCATAGGACCGACCTCTGGAAACACCATATATTTT. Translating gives CASSWGIGPTSGNTIYF.